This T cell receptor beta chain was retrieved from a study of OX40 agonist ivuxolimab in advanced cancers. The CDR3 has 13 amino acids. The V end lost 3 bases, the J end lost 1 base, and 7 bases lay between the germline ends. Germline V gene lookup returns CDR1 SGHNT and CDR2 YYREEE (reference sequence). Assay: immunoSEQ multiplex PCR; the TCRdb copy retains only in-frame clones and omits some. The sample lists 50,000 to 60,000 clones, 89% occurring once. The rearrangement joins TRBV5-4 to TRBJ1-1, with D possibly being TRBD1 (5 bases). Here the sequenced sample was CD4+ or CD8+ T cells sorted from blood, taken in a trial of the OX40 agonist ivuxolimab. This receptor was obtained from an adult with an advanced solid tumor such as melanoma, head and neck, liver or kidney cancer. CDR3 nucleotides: TGTGCCAGCAGCTATGGGGGGAACACTGAAGCTTTCTTT. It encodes CASSYGGNTEAFF.